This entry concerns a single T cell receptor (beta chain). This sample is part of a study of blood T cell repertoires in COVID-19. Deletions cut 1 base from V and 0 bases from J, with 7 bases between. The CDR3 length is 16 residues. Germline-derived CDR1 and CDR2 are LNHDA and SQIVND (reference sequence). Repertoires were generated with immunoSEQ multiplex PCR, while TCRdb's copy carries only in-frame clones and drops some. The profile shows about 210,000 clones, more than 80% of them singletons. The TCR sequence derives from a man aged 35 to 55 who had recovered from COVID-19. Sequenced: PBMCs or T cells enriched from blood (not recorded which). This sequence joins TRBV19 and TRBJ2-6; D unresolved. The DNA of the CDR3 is TGTGCCAGTAGTATAGGGTACAGCTCTGGGGCCAACGTCCTGACTTTC. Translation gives CASSIGYSSGANVLTF. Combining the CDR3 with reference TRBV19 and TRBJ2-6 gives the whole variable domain DGGITQSPKYLFRKEGQNVTLSCEQNLNHDAMYWYRQDPGQGLRLIYYSQIVNDFQKGDIAEGYSVSREKKESFPLTVTSAQKNPTAFYLCASSIGYSSGANVLTFGAGSRLTVL.